These 15 T cell receptor beta chains came from one sample sequenced in a study of blood T cell repertoires in COVID-19. Using immunoSEQ multiplex PCR, the repertoire was profiled, and TCRdb retains in-frame clones only, with some absent. The sample records approximately 170,000 clones, approximately 79% being singletons. Sample: PBMCs or T cells enriched from blood (not recorded which). These TCRs come from a woman in her 70s in a cohort exposed to, infected with or recovered from COVID-19 (not recorded which).

The chain is built from TRBV2 and TRBJ1-5; D is unresolved. V dropped 0 bases and J dropped 6 bases, with 9 bases sitting between them. Germline CDR1 and CDR2: SNHLY and FYNNEI. There are 14 residues in the CDR3. The CDR3 bases are TGTGCCAGCAGTGAAGCGAGTGTGTCTCAGCCCCAGCATTTT. It codes for CASSEASVSQPQHF.

In its sample, this clone was seen once. The gene calls are TRBV7-3 and TRBJ2-1; TRBD2 matches 7 bases. Germline V CDR1 and CDR2: SGHTA, FQGTGA. The CDR3 has 15 residues. The trim removed 6 bases at V and 7 bases at J, leaving 12 bases unmatched. DNA for the CDR3: TGTGCCAGCAGTCCGGGTGGCGGGAGTTGGAATGAGCAGTTCTTC. Amino acid sequence: CASSPGGGSWNEQFF.

The rearrangement uses TRBV7-2 and TRBJ2-7; D is perhaps TRBD2 (7 bases). The CDR3 sequence is 13 residues long. The V end lost 3 bases, the J end lost 7 bases, and 13 bases lay between the germline ends. Germline loops: CDR1 SGHTA, CDR2 FQGNSA. As DNA, the CDR3 is TGTGCCAGCAGCTTTGCGGGGGCGCGGGAGCAGTACTTC. Encoded protein: CASSFAGAREQYF.

The chain has TRBV25-1 and TRBJ2-7, with a tentative D call TRBD2 (7 bases). CDR1 MGHDK and CDR2 SYGVNS come from the germline V gene. Trimming left V 6 bases short and J 9 bases short, with 12 bases between. This CDR3 contains 11 residues. CDR3 nucleotide sequence: TGTGCCAGCAGCGGGGGGCAGGGGCAGTACTTC. Translating gives CASSGGQGQYF.

The J gene is TRBJ2-1, the V gene TRBV28, with 7 bases fitting TRBD2. Germline CDR1 and CDR2: MDHEN and SYDVKM. With 6 bases clipped from V and 6 bases from J, the junction kept 11 bases outside the gene matches. This CDR3 is built from 15 residues. The CDR3 loop is CASRSGASGLNEQFF. The CDR3 DNA reads as TGTGCCAGCAGGAGCGGAGCTAGCGGTCTCAATGAGCAGTTCTTC. The complete variable domain, with remaining parts taken from reference TRBV28 and TRBJ2-1, reads DVKVTQSSRYLVKRTGEKVFLECVQDMDHENMFWYRQDPGLGLRLIYFSYDVKMKEKGDIPEGYSVSREKKERFSLILESASTNQTSMYLCASRSGASGLNEQFFGPGTRLTVL.

This clone was detected many times. The chain has TRBV2 and TRBJ2-7; 14 nucleotides agree with TRBD2. The V gene end was trimmed by 8 bases and the J gene end by 2 bases; junction bases not matched to a gene: 8. The CDR3 is 16 residues long. Germline CDR1 reads SNHLY; CDR2 reads FYNNEI. The CDR3 region is CASQGLAGAPPYEQYF. The CDR3 nucleotides read TGTGCCAGCCAGGGACTAGCGGGAGCACCCCCCTACGAGCAGTACTTC.

J is TRBJ2-1 and V is TRBV7-9; 10 bases align to TRBD2. Germline assignment: CDR1 SEHNR and CDR2 FQNEAQ (reference sequence). The V gene end was trimmed by 5 bases and the J gene end by 3 bases; junction bases not matched to a gene: 4. The CDR3 is 15 residues long. CDR3 sequence (DNA): TGTGCCAGCAGCCGACCTAGCGGGAGCTACAATGAGCAGTTCTTC. Translated: CASSRPSGSYNEQFF.

The chain links TRBV29-1 to TRBJ2-1; the match to TRBD1 covers 8 bases. CDR1 is SQVTM and CDR2 is ANQGSEA in the germline V gene. Unmatched junction bases numbered 4, after V lost 6 bases and J lost 9 bases. This CDR3 contains 11 residues. DNA for the CDR3: TGCAGCGTCGGGACAGGTTTTGAGCAGTTCTTC. As protein: CSVGTGFEQFF.

The rearrangement uses TRBV19 and TRBJ2-7; 7 bases fit TRBD2. This CDR3 region has 16 residues. V lost 5 bases and J lost 5; bases outside the gene matches: 15. Germline CDR1 is LNHDA and CDR2 is SQIVND (reference sequence). The CDR3 protein is CASSSRLREYPHEQYF. For the CDR3, the DNA is TGTGCCAGTAGTTCGAGGTTGCGGGAGTATCCCCACGAGCAGTACTTC.

The chain links TRBV7-3 to TRBJ2-1; D might be TRBD1 (5 bases). The CDR3 totals 16 residues. The V gene lost 1 base and the J gene lost 1 base, with 11 bases spanning the gap. Looked up from germline, CDR1 is SGHTA and CDR2 is FQGTGA. The chain's CDR3 is CASSLRAGRSYNEQFF. The CDR3 coding sequence is TGTGCCAGCAGCTTAAGGGCAGGGCGATCCTACAATGAGCAGTTCTTC. Combining the CDR3 with reference TRBV7-3 and TRBJ2-1 gives the whole variable domain GAGVSQTPSNKVTEKGKYVELRCDPISGHTALYWYRQSLGQGPEFLIYFQGTGAADDSGLPNDRFFAVRPEGSVSTLKIQRTERGDSAVYLCASSLRAGRSYNEQFFGPGTRLTVL.

The chain joins TRBV19 to TRBJ1-2, with TRBD1 matching 7 bases. The junction had 8 bases not matched to a gene; V was cut back by 3 bases and J by 4 bases. CDR3 size: 15 residues. CDR1 and CDR2 (germline): LNHDA, SQIVND (reference sequence). DNA for the CDR3: TGTGCCAGTAGTATCCTGGCAGGGGGGTCCTATGGCTACACCTTC. Encoded protein: CASSILAGGSYGYTF.

The CDR3 here is CASSQALGTSVADTQYF. Written as DNA, the CDR3 is TGCGCCAGCAGCCAAGCTCTGGGGACTAGCGTCGCAGATACGCAGTATTTT. The gene calls are TRBV4-3 and TRBJ2-3; TRBD2 matches 10 bases. Trimming cost V 1 base and J 4 bases; bases outside gene matches: 8. This CDR3 comprises 17 residues. Germline V gives CDR1 LGHNA, CDR2 YSLEER.

The chain is built from TRBV19 and TRBJ2-1; D not resolved. The CDR3 length is 16 residues. Trimming took off 4 bases at V and 0 bases at J, with 13 bases between the two ends. The germline gives CDR1 LNHDA, CDR2 SQIVND (reference sequence). As DNA, the CDR3 is TGTGCCAGTAGTAAAAAAGCGAGAGGCTCCTACAATGAGCAGTTCTTC. Its translation: CASSKKARGSYNEQFF.

This clone has just a few counts. The chain combines TRBV5-8 with TRBJ2-7, with D perhaps TRBD1 (6 bases). V was clipped by 4 bases and J by 3 bases, with 20 bases between them. Germline CDR1 and CDR2: SGHTS and YDEGEE. This CDR3 is built from 16 residues. CDR3 loop: CASSPWSGAGVYEQYF. CDR3 DNA sequence: TGTGCCAGCAGCCCATGGTCGGGCGCAGGGGTCTACGAGCAGTACTTC.

The chain combines TRBV5-6 with TRBJ2-4; TRBD1 might be the D (6 bases). CDR1 and CDR2 from the germline V gene are SGHDT and YYEEEE. The V and J ends lost 4 bases and 6 bases respectively, with 17 bases between them. The CDR3 sequence is 15 residues long. CDR3 amino acids: CASSPPRGGINIQYF. DNA of the CDR3: TGTGCCAGCAGCCCTCCTCGAGGGGGAATAAACATTCAGTACTTC.